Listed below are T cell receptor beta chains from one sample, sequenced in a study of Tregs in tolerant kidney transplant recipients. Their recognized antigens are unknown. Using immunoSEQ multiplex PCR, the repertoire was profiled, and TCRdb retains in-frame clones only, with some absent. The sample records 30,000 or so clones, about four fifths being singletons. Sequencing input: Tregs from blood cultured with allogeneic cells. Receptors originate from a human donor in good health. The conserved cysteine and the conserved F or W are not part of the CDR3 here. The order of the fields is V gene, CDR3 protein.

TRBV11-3 ASSPYPQGMNSPLH
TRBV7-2 ASSLMYSNTEAF
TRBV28 ASSPGRRSYEQY
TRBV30 AWSPIGQETQY
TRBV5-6 ASSLEIRTGSNTGELF
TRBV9 ASSVGELVSSPLH
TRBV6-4 ASERQPQH
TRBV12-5 ASALAGDTGDTQY
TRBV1 TSSQLGGDLTDTQY
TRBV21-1 ASSKGPGWAF
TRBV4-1 ASSRFLGRDAYQNQY
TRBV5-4 ASSLAPGTGQETQY
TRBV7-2 ASSRDRGPYEQY
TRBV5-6 ASSPNRGGSYEQY
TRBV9 ASSVAPGGNTGELF
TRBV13 ASSLFQGYSGYT
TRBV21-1 ASSILAKNIQY
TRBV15 ATSRDLGNEQF
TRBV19 ASRANTEAF
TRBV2 ANRQGAGHGYT
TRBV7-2 ASSLRAQETQY
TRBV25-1 ASSEHRVGNTEAF
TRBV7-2 ASSLMDEQY
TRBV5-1 ASSLASERGTPYEQY
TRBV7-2 ASSSQRESGELF
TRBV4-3 ASSQEIGRGVY
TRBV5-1 ASSLAGGENEQY
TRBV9 ASSPQGFEPQH
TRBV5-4 ASGNQGAQDTGELF
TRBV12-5 ASGPFLGGKGTEAF
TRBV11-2 ASSHARRGAGELF
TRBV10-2 ASSAGRFNQPQH
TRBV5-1 ASSLAFDTGELF
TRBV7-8 ASSPGQLSYNEQF
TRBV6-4 ASSLTSGRGEQF
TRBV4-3 ASSHTVAGTPN
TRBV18 ASSFGTGAYNEQF
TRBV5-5 ASSQAAGEQPQH
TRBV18 ASSPTRDREAY
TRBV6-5 ASTTGGTGYT
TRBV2 ASSDVVLEQY
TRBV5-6 ASSLGGTGATQY
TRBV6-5 ASSPLGGINTEAF
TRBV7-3 ASSSAQGETQY
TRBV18 ASSPTGGFNEQF
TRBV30 AWGRDIRTDTQY
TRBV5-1 ASSLGRTSGATDTQY
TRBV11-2 ASSQGAVSNQPQH
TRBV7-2 ASSLTVAGVETQY
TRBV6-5 ASSRGGGKTQY
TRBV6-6 ASSVRPTDTQY
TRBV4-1 ASSQEAQSYNEQF
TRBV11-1 ASSFLTSGGAAPTQY
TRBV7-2 ASSRGTYTDTQY
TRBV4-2 ASSQDRASVVDEQF
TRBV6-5 ASSSGWEQF
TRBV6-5 ASKGFSGNTIY